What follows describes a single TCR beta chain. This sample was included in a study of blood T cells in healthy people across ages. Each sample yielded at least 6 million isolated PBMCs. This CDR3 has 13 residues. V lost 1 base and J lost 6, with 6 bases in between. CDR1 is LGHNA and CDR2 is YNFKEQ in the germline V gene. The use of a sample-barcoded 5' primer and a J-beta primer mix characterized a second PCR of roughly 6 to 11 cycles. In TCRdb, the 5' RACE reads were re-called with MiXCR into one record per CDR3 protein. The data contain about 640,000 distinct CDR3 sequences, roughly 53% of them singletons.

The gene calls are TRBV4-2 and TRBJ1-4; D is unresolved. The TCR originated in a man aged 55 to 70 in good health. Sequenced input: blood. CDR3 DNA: TGTGCCAGCAGCCAAGCCTCCGATGAAAAACTGTTTTTT. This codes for CASSQASDEKLFF.